This entry lists 27 T cell receptor beta chains sequenced from one sample in a study of T cells in women clearing cervical HPV infection. Sequenced by immunoSEQ multiplex PCR; TCRdb stores in-frame clones only, minus some. This listing includes some 23,000 clones. The sample taken for sequencing was blood buffy coat. The receptors shown here come from a woman between 18 and 70 years old with a cervical HPV16 infection that either progressed to CIN3+ or cleared (not recorded which).

As regards this clone: With the read ending 3 residues before the CDR3 end, the germline J gene is used to fill in that end. J is TRBJ2-3 and V is TRBV7-9; weak D call: TRBD2 (6 bases). The germline gives CDR1 SEHNR, CDR2 FQNEAQ (reference sequence). This CDR3 is 12 amino acids long. V lost 5 bases, J lost 5 bases, and 8 bases lay in between. CDR3 region: CASSPGGDTQYF. The part of the CDR3 DNA that was read is TGTGCCAGCAGCCCCGGGGGAGATACG.

Note on this clone: The CDR3 end falls 3 residues outside the read, so it is completed with the germline J gene. V usage is TRBV6-4 and J usage is TRBJ2-3, with D perhaps TRBD2 (6 bases). CDR1 is MRHNA and CDR2 is SNTAGT in the germline V gene. The CDR3 is made up of 14 amino acids. Trimming removed 4 bases from V and 0 bases from J, with 8 bases in between. The CDR3 loop is CASSAGTSTDTQYF. The part of the CDR3 DNA that was read is TGTGCCAGCAGTGCCGGGACTAGCACAGATACG.

With regard to this clone: The read ends 3 residues shy of where the CDR3 ends; the end is completed using the germline J gene. The J gene is TRBJ2-1, the V gene TRBV7-3; TRBD1 is a possible D gene (7 bases). This CDR3 is 15 amino acids long. CDR1 is SGHTA and CDR2 is FQGTGA in the germline V gene. V was cut by 3 bases and J by 5 bases, with 14 bases left in between. CDR3 in amino acids: CASSFWDRLDNEQFF. The sequenced part of the CDR3 DNA is TGTGCCAGCAGCTTTTGGGACAGACTAGACAATGAG.

On this clone: The sequenced fragment ends 3 residues before the CDR3 boundary, so the rest is inferred from the germline J gene. The rearrangement links TRBV19 to TRBJ1-1, with TRBD1 identical over 11 bases. The CDR3 sequence is 13 residues long. The V gene's germline CDR1 is LNHDA and CDR2 SQIVND (reference sequence). The ends lost 8 bases at V and 3 bases at J; junction bases unmatched: 2. The CDR3 bases that were read are TGTGCCAGTTGGGACAGGGGGTACACTGAA. It is translated as CASWDRGYTE. The entire CDR3 is CASWDRGYTEAFF.

In regard to this clone: The read halts 3 residues ahead of the CDR3 end, with the missing end drawn from the germline J gene. This chain joins TRBV5-4 and TRBJ2-5; D is unclear. Germline V lookup: CDR1 SGHNT, CDR2 YYREEE (reference sequence). This CDR3 spans 14 amino acids. V lost 4 bases to trimming and J lost 1 base, with 11 bases between them. CDR3 bases read: TGTGCCAGCAGCCCCTACAGAACCCAAGAGACC. Residues: CASSPYRTQET. The entire CDR3 reads CASSPYRTQETQYF. Supplemented by reference TRBV5-4 and TRBJ2-5, the full variable domain reads ETGVTQSPTHLIKTRGQQVTLRCSSQSGHNTVSWYQQALGQGPQFIFQYYREEENGRGNFPPRFSGLQFPNYSSELNVNALELDDSALYLCASSPYRTQETQYFGPGTRLLVL.

In regard to this clone: The read is 3 residues too short to cover the CDR3 end, so that end is filled in from the germline J gene. The V and J genes are TRBV6-1 and TRBJ2-5, with 10 bases fitting TRBD2. Germline assignment: CDR1 MNHNS and CDR2 SASEGT. The length of the CDR3 is 16 residues. J was trimmed by 2 bases and V by 4 bases; bases with no gene match: 7. The covered CDR3 bases are TGTGCCAGCAGTGTTGGAGCGGGGGGGAATCAAGAGACC. It translates to CASSVGAGGNQET. The complete CDR3 reads CASSVGAGGNQETQYF.

Incomplete CDR3 DNA: TGTGCCAGCAGCTTAGTTGGTCAGGGGGAGACC. This gives the protein CASSLVGQGET. The CDR3, in full, reads CASSLVGQGETQYF. The chain employs TRBV7-9 and TRBJ2-5; TRBD1 is a possible D gene (6 bases). The CDR3 end lies 3 residues beyond the end of the read and is filled in from the germline J gene. CDR3 size: 14 residues. The V and J ends lost 1 base and 5 bases respectively, with 11 bases between them. Germline assignment: CDR1 SEHNR and CDR2 FQNEAQ (reference sequence).

Concerning this clone: The read ends 3 residues shy of where the CDR3 ends; the end is completed using the germline J gene. This sequence joins TRBV2 and TRBJ2-7; 8 bases line up with TRBD1. Germline assignment: CDR1 SNHLY and CDR2 FYNNEI. This CDR3 spans 12 amino acids. V dropped 10 bases and J dropped 2; count of bases not matched to a gene: 4. The CDR3 bases that were read are TGTGCCACAGGACAGGGTACCTACGAG. Its translation is CATGQGTYE. The CDR3, in full, reads CATGQGTYEQYF.

Worth noting for this clone: The read ends 3 residues early relative to the CDR3; the germline J gene fills the gap. V usage is TRBV7-9 and J usage is TRBJ2-5; D gene ambiguous. The CDR3 loop spans 12 amino acids. From germline, CDR1 is SEHNR and CDR2 FQNEAQ (reference sequence). V gave up 7 bases and J gave up 4 bases, with 10 bases separating them. Incomplete CDR3 DNA: TGTGCCAGCAAGGAAGGGTCAGAGACC. Residues: CASKEGSET. The complete CDR3 reads CASKEGSETQYF.

On this clone: The CDR3 goes on 3 residues after the read ends, and that part is filled in from the germline J gene. The chain recombines TRBV6-1 with TRBJ2-3, with D uncertain. This CDR3 spans 14 amino acids. Germline V lookup: CDR1 MNHNS, CDR2 SASEGT. The covered CDR3 bases are TGTGCCAGCAGTGAAGCAACAGCAAATCAGCCG. It codes for CASSEATANQP. The entire CDR3 sequence reads CASSEATANQPQYF.

Concerning this clone: Read sequence stops 3 residues before the CDR3 end, and the germline J gene provides the missing end. This chain connects TRBV6-4 to TRBJ2-3; D possibly corresponds to TRBD2 (5 bases). In germline, CDR1 is MRHNA, CDR2 SNTAGT. CDR3 length equals 16 residues. Trimming left V 2 bases short and J 0 bases short, with 12 bases between. The CDR3 reads CASSDSGYSSTDTQYF. CDR3 DNA (partial): TGTGCCAGCAGTGACAGCGGTTACTCTAGCACAGATACG.

As to this clone: The CDR3 goes on 3 residues after the read ends, and that part is filled in from the germline J gene. This chain joins TRBV6-4 and TRBJ2-3; D could derive from TRBD1 or TRBD2 (5 bases each). The V gene lost 4 bases and the J gene lost 6 bases, with 8 bases spanning the gap. CDR3 length equals 12 residues. From germline, CDR1 is MRHNA and CDR2 SNTAGT. CDR3 sequence: CASSAEGDTQYF. The sequenced part of the CDR3 DNA is TGTGCCAGCAGTGCCGAGGGGGATACG.

Details on this clone: The CDR3 end is not reached by the read, which stops 3 residues before it; the germline J gene fills it in. The chain is built from TRBV5-1 and TRBJ2-2; D is perhaps TRBD2 (5 bases). Trimming took 0 bases from V and 6 from J, leaving 12 bases between them. Germline assignment: CDR1 SGHRS and CDR2 YFSETQ. The CDR3 sequence is 15 residues long. The CDR3 reads CASSLASMVAGELFF. The sequenced CDR3 bases are TGCGCCAGCAGCTTGGCTAGCATGGTGGCCGGGGAG.

This clone is deemed medium-sized (0.01 to 0.1%) by its frequency. The CDR3 extends 3 residues past the end of the read, so its final part is completed from the germline J gene. V is TRBV2 and J is TRBJ2-4; 7 bases are shared with TRBD1. Germline lookup yields CDR1 SNHLY and CDR2 FYNNEI. CDR3 size: 16 residues. V trimming: 6 bases; J trimming: 0 bases; junction bases outside the gene matches: 8. CDR3 DNA, as far as it was read: TGTGCCAGCAGGAAAACAGGGGCAGAAGCCAAAAACATT. It specifies CASRKTGAEAKNI. The whole CDR3 is CASRKTGAEAKNIQYF.

Turning to this clone: From the germline J gene comes the end of the CDR3, since the read stops 3 residues before it. This chain links TRBV13 with TRBJ2-1, with TRBD1 matching 11 bases. The ends lost 5 bases at V and 7 bases at J; junction bases unmatched: 7. Per the germline V gene, CDR1 is PRHDT and CDR2 is FYEKMQ (reference sequence). This CDR3 is 15 amino acids long. CDR3 bases read: TGTGCCAGCAGCCCAGGGACAGGGGGGGGAAATGAG. Amino acid sequence: CASSPGTGGGNE. The CDR3 in full is CASSPGTGGGNEQFF.

Concerning this clone itself: Read coverage stops 3 residues before the CDR3 terminus; the germline J gene supplies the remainder. V and J are TRBV2 and TRBJ1-6, with a weak D call TRBD1 (5 bases). The germline gives CDR1 SNHLY, CDR2 FYNNEI. The CDR3 totals 14 residues. V was shortened by 10 bases and J by 3 bases, with 13 bases between the two germline ends. CDR3 bases read: TGTGCCACCCAAACAGGAAACTATAATTCACCC. This encodes CATQTGNYNSP. The whole CDR3 region reads CATQTGNYNSPLHF.

The CDR3 is CASSDYRDEQYF. The CDR3 bases that were read are TGTGCCAGCAGTGATTACAGGGACGAG. The chain joins TRBV2 to TRBJ2-7, with D maybe TRBD1 (6 bases). The read is 3 residues too short to cover the CDR3 end, so that end is filled in from the germline J gene. There are 12 residues in the CDR3. V lost 3 bases and J lost 5, with 8 bases in between. The germline CDR1 and CDR2 sequences are SNHLY and FYNNEI.

On this clone: The CDR3 is cut off 3 residues early in the read; its end comes from the germline J gene. The chain links TRBV29-1 to TRBJ1-4; TRBD1 aligns across 7 bases. The V segment lost 6 bases and the J segment 0 bases; nucleotides outside the gene matches: 7. This CDR3 is 15 amino acids long. The germline CDR1 and CDR2 sequences are SQVTM and ANQGSEA. CDR3 loop: CSVIHTGATNEKLFF. CDR3 DNA, as far as it was read: TGCAGCGTAATCCATACAGGGGCAACTAATGAAAAA.

On this clone itself: With the read ending 3 residues before the CDR3 end, the germline J gene is used to fill in that end. The gene calls are TRBV7-9 and TRBJ2-7, with TRBD1 as a possible D gene (6 bases). The germline CDR1 and CDR2 sequences are SEHNR and FQNEAQ (reference sequence). CDR3 length equals 14 residues. V was pared by 6 bases and J by 3 bases, with 15 bases between. The CDR3 bases that were read are TGTGCCAGCAGTTCCGACAGGAAAATCTACGAG. It specifies CASSSDRKIYE. The entire CDR3 is CASSSDRKIYEQYF.

Regarding this clone: The read ends 3 residues shy of where the CDR3 ends; the end is completed using the germline J gene. J is TRBJ2-7 and V is TRBV5-4; 7 bases map to TRBD2. Germline CDR1 reads SGHNT; CDR2 reads YYREEE (reference sequence). This CDR3 has 13 amino acids. With 5 bases clipped from V and 6 bases from J, the junction kept 8 bases outside the gene matches. The CDR3 protein is CASSPGLDGEQYF. The sequenced part of the CDR3 DNA is TGTGCCAGCAGTCCAGGACTAGACGGCGAG. The full variable domain, with the rest looked up from reference TRBV5-4 and TRBJ2-7, is ETGVTQSPTHLIKTRGQQVTLRCSSQSGHNTVSWYQQALGQGPQFIFQYYREEENGRGNFPPRFSGLQFPNYSSELNVNALELDDSALYLCASSPGLDGEQYFGPGTRLTVT.

Comment on this clone: The DNA ends 3 residues before the CDR3 does, and the rest of the CDR3 is filled in from the germline J gene. The chain joins TRBV5-6 to TRBJ2-1; no reliable D call. The germline V gene has CDR1 SGHDT and CDR2 YYEEEE. CDR3 size: 11 residues. With 4 bases removed from V and 6 bases from J, the gap between germline ends came to 5 bases. The covered CDR3 bases are TGTGCCAGCAGCCTCAGCAATGAG. It translates to CASSLSNE. In full, the CDR3 is CASSLSNEQFF. Combining the CDR3 with reference TRBV5-6 and TRBJ2-1 gives the whole variable domain DAGVTQSPTHLIKTRGQQVTLRCSPKSGHDTVSWYQQALGQGPQFIFQYYEEEERQRGNFPDRFSGHQFPNYSSELNVNALLLGDSALYLCASSLSNEQFFGPGTRLTVL.

A remark on this clone: The read finishes 3 residues shy of the CDR3 end, and the germline J gene is used to complete it. V usage is TRBV29-1 and J usage is TRBJ1-1; D is undetermined. This CDR3 contains 12 residues. Germline values: CDR1 SQVTM, CDR2 ANQGSEA. Deletions cut 3 bases from V and 3 bases from J, with 8 bases between. The chain's CDR3 is CSVEAGYTEAFF. The sequenced part of the CDR3 DNA is TGCAGCGTTGAGGCAGGTTACACTGAA.

Notes on this clone: The read stops 3 residues short of the end of the CDR3; the missing end is completed from the germline J gene. The chain is built from TRBV11-2 and TRBJ2-3, with 7 bases matching TRBD1. V gave up 1 base and J gave up 3 bases; unmatched junction bases: 4. CDR3 length equals 15 residues. Germline assignment: CDR1 SGHAT and CDR2 FQNNGV. This chain's CDR3 is CASSLVSRGTDTQYF. CDR3 DNA, as far as it was read: TGTGCCAGCAGCTTAGTGTCCAGGGGGACAGATACG. The entire variable domain, with the rest obtained from reference TRBV11-2 and TRBJ2-3, is as follows: EAGVAQSPRYKIIEKRQSVAFWCNPISGHATLYWYQQILGQGPKLLIQFQNNGVVDDSQLPKDRFSAERLKGVDSTLKIQPAKLEDSAVYLCASSLVSRGTDTQYFGPGTRLTVL.

The covered CDR3 bases are TGCGCCAGCAGACAGGGGGCGGGTGGAGAGACC. It encodes CASRQGAGGET. The full CDR3 protein reads CASRQGAGGETQYF. The V call is TRBV5-1, the J call TRBJ2-5; 9 nucleotides agree with TRBD1. Coverage ceases 3 residues before the CDR3 finishes, and the germline J gene fills in the end. V lost 5 bases to trimming and J lost 4 bases; unmatched junction nucleotides: 6. The germline gives CDR1 SGHRS, CDR2 YFSETQ. The CDR3 runs to 14 residues.

A note on this clone: Read data end 3 residues before the CDR3 end; the end is taken from the germline J gene. J is TRBJ2-3 and V is TRBV30; tentative D call: TRBD2 (5 bases). CDR1 and CDR2 (germline): GTSNPN, SVGIG (reference sequence). The CDR3 is 13 residues long. The sequenced part of the CDR3 DNA is TGTGCCTGGAGTATATCGGGGAATCAGCCG. It is translated as CAWSISGNQP. The whole CDR3 is CAWSISGNQPQYF.

Worth noting for this clone: The read finishes 3 residues shy of the CDR3 end, and the germline J gene is used to complete it. The rearrangement uses TRBV6-1 and TRBJ1-1; D uncertain. This CDR3 has 18 amino acids. Germline-derived CDR1 and CDR2 are MNHNS and SASEGT. The CDR3 loop is CASSEILNRPASSYGAFF. CDR3 DNA (partial): TGTGCCAGCAGTGAAATCTTAAACCGCCCCGCATCCTCATATGGC.

In regard to this clone: The read stops 3 residues short of the end of the CDR3; the missing end is completed from the germline J gene. The chain uses TRBV19 and TRBJ2-1; 7 nucleotides match TRBD1. The CDR3 extends over 13 amino acids. V trimming: 9 bases; J trimming: 6 bases; junction bases outside the gene matches: 8. Per the germline V gene, CDR1 is LNHDA and CDR2 is SQIVND (reference sequence). This CDR3 is CASRQGPPNEQFF. CDR3 DNA (partial): TGTGCCAGCAGACAGGGCCCCCCCAATGAG.